This T cell receptor beta chain came from a study of T-cell reconstitution after alpha-beta-depleted transplantation in children. Molecular barcoding with unique molecular identifiers was used for the TCRbeta library. TCRdb passed the PCR reads through MiXCR, listing each CDR3 protein once. This sample yields 440,000 or so distinct CDR3 sequences, of which roughly a tenth are seen a single time; approximately 5% belongs to the top ten. The germline CDR1 and CDR2 sequences are MNHEY and SVGAGI. There are 16 residues in the CDR3. The V gene lost 0 bases and the J gene lost 4 bases, with 14 bases spanning the gap.

This rearrangement joins TRBV6-5 to TRBJ2-3, with D possibly matching TRBD1 (5 bases). The material sequenced was PBMCs from the stem cell graft donor, taken from the stem cell graft. The TCR sequence derives from a human donor who donated a stem cell graft to a child with acute myeloid leukemia. CDR3 DNA sequence: TGTGCCAGCAGTTACTCGCGACAGTCTAATTCAGATACGCAGTATTTT. Translated: CASSYSRQSNSDTQYF.